This T cell receptor (beta chain) comes out of a study of T cell responses to AZD1222 COVID-19 vaccine. General study points: It should be noted that donors were predominantly white British and more often female, and clonal diversity was possibly underestimated. Spike-specific TCR breadth and depth went up after people got two AZD1222 doses. Only a handful of AZD1222 recipients, six or seven in all, had baseline seropositivity.

Germline V gene sequence: CDR1 LNHDA, CDR2 SQIVND (reference sequence). The V and J ends lost 1 base and 6 bases respectively, with 10 bases between them. The CDR3 is 13 amino acids. A note on this clone: Antigen specificity is unknown.

Libraries were prepared by immunoSEQ multiplex PCR; TCRdb keeps only in-frame clonotypes and omits some of them. Among roughly 120,000 clones listed, about 80% were seen once. This receptor was identified in an adult in good health. The gene calls are TRBV19 and TRBJ2-7, with D perhaps being TRBD1 or TRBD2 (5 bases each). Sequences were derived from peripheral blood, sampled on day 0 of AZD1222 vaccination. CDR3 loop: CASSIGGFREQYF. The CDR3 DNA is TGTGCCAGTAGTATAGGGGGGTTCCGCGAGCAGTACTTC.